This is a list of T cell receptor beta chains from one sample in a study of blood T cell repertoires in COVID-19. Profiling relied on immunoSEQ multiplex PCR, and the TCRdb table lists in-frame clones only, not all of them. The top ten clones hold 0.8% to 0.9% of a sample with about 370,000 clones, approximately 89% of them seen once. The material sequenced was PBMCs or T cells enriched from blood (not recorded which). The receptors stem from a woman in her 40s who had been exposed to COVID-19. Each CDR3 is given with its conserved first and last residue. Fields, in order: CDR3 protein, CDR3 DNA, V gene, clone size, D gene, CDR3 length, J gene. The D gene is left open where the match is weak. Rows may omit the clone size; those that give it use once, few, many or a size class.

CDR3aa: CASSLQPAGVTDTQYF; CDR3nt: TGCGCCAGCAGCCTGCAACCAGCGGGAGTTACAGATACGCAGTATTTT; v_gene: TRBV4-3; abundance: NA; d_gene: TRBD2; len: 16; j_gene: TRBJ2-3
CDR3aa: CASSPSRYGNNSPLHF; CDR3nt: TGTGCCAGCAGCCCATCCAGGTACGGGAATAATTCACCCCTCCACTTT; v_gene: TRBV3-1/TRBV3-2; abundance: NA; d_gene: NA; len: 16; j_gene: TRBJ1-6
CDR3aa: CASSTNRGIGEQFF; CDR3nt: TGTGCCAGCAGTACCAACAGGGGTATTGGTGAGCAGTTCTTC; v_gene: TRBV27; abundance: NA; d_gene: TRBD1; len: 14; j_gene: TRBJ2-1
CDR3aa: CASSPEGAGNQPQHF; CDR3nt: TGTGCCAGCTCACCTGAGGGGGCAGGGAATCAGCCCCAGCATTTT; v_gene: TRBV18; abundance: NA; d_gene: TRBD1; len: 15; j_gene: TRBJ1-5
CDR3aa: CASSFRDRGRNTEAFF; CDR3nt: TGTGCCAGCAGCTTCCGGGACAGGGGACGGAACACTGAAGCTTTCTTT; v_gene: TRBV7-9; abundance: NA; d_gene: TRBD1; len: 16; j_gene: TRBJ1-1
CDR3aa: CASRPGQGDGYTF; CDR3nt: TGTGCCAGCAGACCGGGACAGGGGGATGGCTACACCTTC; v_gene: TRBV6-5; abundance: NA; d_gene: TRBD1; len: 13; j_gene: TRBJ1-2
CDR3aa: CASSPRLAGGNEQFF; CDR3nt: TGTGCCAGCAGCCCCCGACTAGCCGGGGGGAATGAGCAGTTCTTC; v_gene: TRBV7-9; abundance: NA; d_gene: TRBD2; len: 15; j_gene: TRBJ2-1
CDR3aa: CASSPRQGSSPLHF; CDR3nt: TGTGCCAGCAGTCCTAGACAGGGTAGTTCACCCCTCCACTTT; v_gene: TRBV2; abundance: NA; d_gene: TRBD1; len: 14; j_gene: TRBJ1-6
CDR3aa: CASSRQGGQGLPSNEKLFF; CDR3nt: TGCGCCAGCAGCCGGCAGGGTGGCCAGGGACTACCGTCTAATGAAAAACTGTTTTTT; v_gene: TRBV5-1; abundance: NA; d_gene: NA; len: 19; j_gene: TRBJ1-4
CDR3aa: CASSAAGYSYNEQFF; CDR3nt: TGCGCCAGCAGCGCCGCGGGTTACTCCTACAATGAGCAGTTCTTC; v_gene: TRBV5-1; abundance: NA; d_gene: NA; len: 15; j_gene: TRBJ2-1
CDR3aa: CATSDWTSGRSNEQFF; CDR3nt: TGTGCCACCAGTGATTGGACTAGCGGGAGGTCGAATGAGCAGTTCTTC; v_gene: TRBV24-1; abundance: NA; d_gene: TRBD2; len: 16; j_gene: TRBJ2-1
CDR3aa: CASSNFGETQYF; CDR3nt: TGTGCCAGTAGTAACTTCGGGGAGACCCAGTACTTC; v_gene: TRBV19; abundance: NA; d_gene: NA; len: 12; j_gene: TRBJ2-5
CDR3aa: CAVRVRDEAFF; CDR3nt: TGTGCCGTACGGGTGAGGGATGAAGCTTTCTTT; v_gene: TRBV10-3; abundance: NA; d_gene: NA; len: 11; j_gene: TRBJ1-1
CDR3aa: CASSSGGTGRDEQYF; CDR3nt: TGTGCCAGCAGCTCGGGAGGGACAGGGCGAGACGAGCAGTACTTC; v_gene: TRBV5-6; abundance: few; d_gene: NA; len: 15; j_gene: TRBJ2-7